This T cell receptor beta chain was found in a study of blood T cells in healthy people across ages. Study results and limitations: The study could not conclusively compare naive and antigen-experienced cells, given its unsorted PBMCs. The study found more naive CD4+ cells and higher diversity in long-lived than aged donors.

Germline V gene data show CDR1 as MNHNY and CDR2 as SVGAGI (reference sequence). V lost 6 bases and J lost 5; bases outside the gene matches: 6. The CDR3 is made up of 13 amino acids. Per-sample PBMC isolation yielded at least 6.5 million cells. It was with a sample-barcoded 5' primer and a J-beta primer mix that a second PCR of roughly 7 to 12 cycles was run. The authors tagged each cDNA molecule using a template-switch adaptor with 12 random nucleotides. From the 5' RACE reads, TCRdb called clonotypes with MiXCR, one entry per CDR3 protein. Here the sample spans 2 million or so distinct CDR3 sequences, less than 50% being singletons. Worth noting for this clonotype: The target antigen is unknown.

The receptor comes from a woman aged 40 to 55 in good health. The chain employs TRBV6-6 and TRBJ2-7, with 8 nucleotides matching TRBD1. The sequenced material came from blood. The CDR3 DNA follows: TGTGCCAGCAGACGCAACAGGGGGGACGAGCAGTACTTC. This encodes CASRRNRGDEQYF.